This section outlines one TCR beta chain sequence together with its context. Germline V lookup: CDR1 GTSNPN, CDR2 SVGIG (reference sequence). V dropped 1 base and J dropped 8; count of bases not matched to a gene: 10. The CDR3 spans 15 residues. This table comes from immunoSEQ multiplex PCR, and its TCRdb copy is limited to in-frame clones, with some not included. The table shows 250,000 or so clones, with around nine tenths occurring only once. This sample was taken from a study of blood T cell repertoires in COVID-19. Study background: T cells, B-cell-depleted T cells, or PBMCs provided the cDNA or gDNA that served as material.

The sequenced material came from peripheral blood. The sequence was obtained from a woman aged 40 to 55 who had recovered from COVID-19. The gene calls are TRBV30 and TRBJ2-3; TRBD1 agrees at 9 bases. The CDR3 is CAWSAGTGRTVTQYF. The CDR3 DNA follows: TGTGCCTGGAGTGCCGGGACAGGGAGGACGGTTACGCAGTATTTT.